This T cell receptor beta chain was identified in a study of blood T cell repertoires in COVID-19. Study processing details: Quantification of nucleated cells was approximated via reference gene primer amplification. Using immunoSEQ multiplex PCR, the repertoire was profiled, and TCRdb retains in-frame clones only, with some absent. That table is the source of V, J and clone size, and D and trimming were worked out from the DNA. This sample has tens of thousands of clones, with roughly 87% found just once. Enrolled during active infection, Seattle patients were then followed longitudinally. CDR1 and CDR2 (germline): SGDLS, YYNGEE. V dropped 3 bases and J dropped 6 bases, with 9 bases sitting between them. This CDR3 region has 12 residues.

This rearrangement joins TRBV9 to TRBJ1-1; D is possibly TRBD1 (5 bases). This clonotype was sampled from an older woman with COVID-19, enrolled during active disease. Sequenced: peripheral blood. The chain's CDR3 is CASSGPGAEAFF. CDR3 nucleotide sequence: TGTGCCAGCAGCGGACCGGGGGCTGAAGCTTTCTTT.